Presented here are 11 T cell receptor beta chains from one specimen sequenced in a study of monozygotic twins with inflammatory bowel disease. TCRdb reanalyzed the 5' RACE reads and collapses them to one entry per CDR3 protein, without DNA. The sample table includes over 350,000 distinct CDR3 sequences. Sequenced sample: blood. These receptors all come from a human donor with ulcerative colitis or Crohn's disease, or a healthy co-twin of an affected twin (not recorded which).

The genes are TRBV7-2 and TRBJ2-1; TCRdb picks TRBD1, but there is no DNA to check that call. Per germline, CDR1 SGHTA and CDR2 FQGNSA. The CDR3 covers 17 residues. CDR3 sequence: CASSRPRYRDSYNEQFF.

The chain couples TRBV4-2 to TRBJ2-7; TCRdb calls TRBD2, which cannot be checked without DNA. Germline V gene data show CDR1 as LGHNA and CDR2 as YNFKEQ. The CDR3 is 15 amino acids. CDR3 sequence reads: CASSQGPEEAYEQYF.

This sequence joins TRBV7-9 and TRBJ2-1. This CDR3 is built from 15 residues. CDR1 is SEHNR, CDR2 FQNEAQ, per germline (reference sequence). The CDR3 sequence is CASSLAQGTYNEQFF.

The chain joins TRBV6-5 to TRBJ2-2. The length of the CDR3 is 18 residues. Germline V gene data show CDR1 as MNHEY and CDR2 as SVGAGI. This chain's CDR3 is CASSYSVPGLASTGELFF.

The gene calls are TRBV30 and TRBJ2-7; TCRdb calls TRBD1, which cannot be checked without DNA. The germline gives CDR1 GTSNPN, CDR2 SVGIG (reference sequence). This CDR3 is 15 amino acids long. The CDR3 protein is CAWSPILRVSYEQYF.

V is TRBV27 and J is TRBJ2-1; as DNA is missing, the TRBD1 call by TCRdb cannot be tested. The CDR3 loop spans 15 amino acids. In germline, CDR1 is MNHEY, CDR2 SMNVEV (reference sequence). CDR3 protein: CASSLSETGWDEQFF.

V usage is TRBV6-1 and J usage is TRBJ2-2; the TCRdb call, TRBD1, lacks DNA for checking. Germline V gives CDR1 MNHNS, CDR2 SASEGT. There are 14 residues in the CDR3. Here the CDR3 reads CVTLGQGNTGELFF.

This CDR3 reads CSASKSTGATYEQYF. The chain employs TRBV20-1 and TRBJ2-7; the D gene TCRdb calls, TRBD1, cannot be checked with no DNA. Germline assignment: CDR1 DFQATT and CDR2 SNEGSKA (reference sequence). The CDR3 has 15 amino acids.

The V gene is TRBV7-9, the J gene TRBJ2-1; the TRBD2 assignment by TCRdb is unverifiable without DNA. CDR1 and CDR2 from the germline V gene are SEHNR and FQNEAQ (reference sequence). The CDR3 has 16 amino acids. CDR3 loop: CASSWPTSGLNNEQFF.

The V call is TRBV12-3 or TRBV12-4, the J call TRBJ2-2. This CDR3 spans 14 amino acids. The CDR3 loop reads CASSRDTLGGELFF.

The gene calls are TRBV27 and TRBJ2-7; TCRdb selects TRBD2, and the lack of DNA leaves this call unchecked. Germline V gene lookup returns CDR1 MNHEY and CDR2 SMNVEV (reference sequence). This CDR3 comprises 16 residues. The chain's CDR3 is CASSLQGASGRYEQYF.